The text below deals with one T cell receptor (beta chain). This clone was seen a handful of times. The target of this receptor is not known. Base quality data are lacking; no much larger clone is found one base away. The sample originates from a study of cytomegalovirus exposure and HLA in healthy donors (dated 2017 in TCRdb). Some background on the complete study: According to an earlier analysis of 587 of the donors, 150 million to 200 million T cells yielded roughly 100 million unique TCR beta sequences and 276 Gb of sequence data. An early release covering about 600 HLA-typed donors comprised 250 to 350 gigabases of sequencing data and around 80 million unique TCR sequences. Of the 300 to 500 genotyped donors, over 80% were placed in the genetic ancestry cluster associated with self-reported Caucasian donors. The study was designed to test whether signatures of past pathogen exposure could be identified by cataloging public T cell receptors. The study profiled the T cell repertoires of under 850 subjects by immunosequencing and related them to cytomegalovirus serostatus. Besides the first cohort of 500 to 700 subjects, a separate validation cohort made up of 120 different subjects was used. To predict cytomegalovirus infection status, the study combined high-throughput TCR immunosequencing, statistical association of individual TCRs with disease status, and machine learning. To study patterns of TCR occurrence, a later analysis re-analyzed previously published TCR beta repertoires from 700 or so donors and added high-resolution HLA genotyping. In the later analysis, no new phenotypic data were used to find candidate immune exposures; instead, reliance was placed on TCR beta sequences and their occurrence across donors. An earlier analysis of 500 to 650 of the donors applied high-throughput TCR beta sequencing to assess whether each TCR beta V gene segment acted as functional or pseudogenic. Donor age, sex, ethnicity and CMV serostatus were compiled alongside the repertoire data. In a later genetic analysis, genome-wide SNP genotypes for about 60% of the 666 donors were used, and that subset was treated as a discovery cohort. All discovery cohort repertoires had been generated using a single sequencing platform. HLA typing included class I and class II loci at four-digit resolution. Typing coverage differed by locus: A, B, C, DRB1 and DQB1 were typed in roughly 620-630 donors, DQA1 in around 500, DPA1 in some 570, and DPB1 in 400 to 490. Four to six DR-DQ haplotypes were handled as single units for association and clustering, since linkage in the cohort was strong. Among about 400 genotyped donors of the cohort, an average of approximately 240,000 unique TCR beta nucleotide sequences was sequenced per donor, of which 15% to 20% were non-productive. Beyond this particular receptor, the publication reports: HLA typing was unavailable for some donors at each locus, so association tests used only the typed subset. The presence/absence analyses assumed that sequencing depth was roughly uniform across donors, and that assumption may not be true. In a later analysis, HLA-associated TCR beta chains showed more clonal expansion and lower generation probabilities than non-associated chains that were equally common. An earlier analysis of several hundred of the donors showed that most TCR beta V segments appeared in productive rearrangements either about 87% or about 30% of the time, which broadly matched IMGT annotations. In a later genetic analysis, fewer N-insertions in productive TCRs were reported among donors in an Asian-associated ancestry cluster than the roughly 670-donor mean. According to a later analysis, most CMV-associated TCR beta chains appeared to be HLA-restricted, and the HLA associations seemed to be driven largely by CMV exposure. Immune exposure information for the cohort was limited to CMV serostatus. According to a later analysis, parvovirus B19, influenza, CMV and Epstein-Barr virus appeared linked to several top co-occurrence clusters. Three of the identified cytomegalovirus-associated TCR beta chains were confirmed in vitro to be specific for cytomegalovirus antigens. Correlated functional status among segregating V segments might be attributable to linkage disequilibrium, but an unknown experimental factor could not be ruled out. At a false discovery rate of 0.05, a later analysis linked 15,000 to 20,000 TCR beta sequences to specific HLA alleles. A further reported finding was that TCR beta sequences accurately predicted the HLA-A and HLA-B alleles for most subjects in the first cohort. The study listed 164 TCR beta chains as associated with cytomegalovirus. The earlier analysis of almost 600 of the donors excluded seventeen rarely observed V segments, including chromosome 9 orphons, because counts were too low. The authors suggested that the approach could potentially be extended to other disease states and immunological phenotypes. While some public TCRs were present in many individuals, most TCR sequences turned up only very rarely across donors. The cohort was sequenced for TCR beta chains only, and without alpha or paired-chain data the features that could be detected were limited. When HLA alleles, especially DR and DQ, strongly co-occurred, TCR associations were difficult to assign to individual alleles. In a later genetic analysis, a missense DCLRE1C variant was associated with V-gene and J-gene trimming of TCR beta chains, and the association was replicated in an independent cohort. Some IMGT-functional V segments, including TRBV6-2 and TRBV6-3, could not be distinguished by the 87-base-pair reads and were therefore excluded. Cytomegalovirus status was reported to be diagnosed by the classifier with high specificity and sensitivity in both the original and validation cohorts. A group of highly shared sequence variants was considered likely to be a technical artifact of the sequencing pipeline. In a later analysis, the rate of TCR association differed among HLA loci, with DRB1 alleles having the most associated TCRs and HLA-C alleles having the fewest.

The protocol used for the library was the immunoSEQ multiplex PCR assay. A mixture of 60 forward primers for TCR Vbeta segments and 13 reverse primers for TCR Jbeta segments was used in the multiplex PCR. The CDR3 region of rearranged TCR beta genes was amplified from genomic DNA with a multiplex PCR assay. The amplified TCR beta libraries were sequenced on the Illumina HiSeq System as 87-base-pair reads. In the authors' own workflow: A later analysis counted some 74 million unique TCR beta chains across the 666 repertoires, and some 11 million of these chains were shared by at least two donors. Raw reads were error-corrected and collapsed into unique sequences by a nearest-neighbor algorithm in which closely related sequences were merged to remove PCR and sequencing errors. Alignment of CDR3 sequences to IMGT reference sequences was used to assign V, D and J gene segments. For a sequence to be retained, a match of at least six nucleotides to both a V gene segment and a J gene segment was required. Rearrangements were classified as productive when the CDR3 lacked stop codons and remained in frame with V and J, and all other rearrangements were classified as non-productive. CDR3 was defined according to IMGT convention as the region running from the second conserved V-encoded cysteine to the conserved J-encoded phenylalanine. Sequences without an unambiguous match to a single V gene segment were excluded from the earlier analysis of several hundred of the donors. In an earlier analysis of about 590 of the donors, a V segment was called functional when productive rearrangements were above 56.7%, and segregating when the standard deviation between donors exceeded 5%. A statistical classification framework was built to diagnose cytomegalovirus status from the catalog of TCR beta chain sequences. In a later analysis, V and J genes were assigned by comparing TCR nucleotide sequences against IMGT/GENE-DB human TR gene sequences. In a later analysis, CDR3 sequences and most-parsimonious VDJ recombination scenarios were assigned using the TCRdist pipeline. In a later analysis, each TCR beta chain was defined by its CDR3 amino acid sequence together with its V-gene family, and reads lacking a unique V-gene family were excluded. In a later analysis, 450 to 600 highly shared, low-generation-probability nucleotide sequences were removed to address suspected cross-contamination and a sequencing artifact. For each public chain, a later analysis derived a clonal expansion index from normalized ranks of inferred template counts within each repertoire. In a later analysis, generation probabilities were computed using a VDJ recombination model fitted to out-of-frame rearrangements, and the results were checked against IGoR. In a later analysis, hypergeometric tests were used to score TCR-TCR, TCR-HLA and TCR-CMV co-occurrence, with a repertoire-size bias correction applied to TCR pairs. In a later analysis, false discovery rates were estimated by permuting HLA or CMV assignments 20 times. In a later analysis, co-occurring TCRs were grouped with DBSCAN, and TCRdist sequence similarity was added when clustering was performed within HLA-allele-positive subsets. Co-occurrence clustering excluded repertoires with fewer than 30,000 or more than 120,000 public chains, plus five with anomalous nucleotide sharing. TCRdb limited this immuneACCESS table to in-frame rearrangements with V and J called. A share of clones is missing; checked studies link under half to unresolved V genes, and the rest is unexplained. V and J calls and clone size are as listed in that table; D and trimming were resolved from the DNA. A total of roughly 200,000 clones appear in this sample, around 76% of them only once. The leading ten clones occupy 0.55% to 0.75% of the sample.

CDR1 and CDR2 are drawn from the germline V gene: SGDLS, YYNGEE. V lost 4 bases and J lost 1 base; the stretch between them is 12 bases long. The CDR3 holds 15 amino acids from the cysteine to the phenylalanine. Only the CDR3 portion is preserved as DNA: 45 bases, with reading frame beginning at the first base. The cohort consisted of 650 to 850 healthy bone marrow donors. At the time of sampling, all cohort members were nominally healthy, though unrecorded immune exposures were likely present. The donor tested CMV seronegative and was one of the 352 seronegative cohort members. Each donor provided a peripheral blood sample, and peripheral blood mononuclear cells were used for TCR beta sequencing. The Qiagen DNeasy Blood Extraction Kit was used to extract genomic DNA from the blood cell samples.

This TCR derives from a man between 18 and 29 years old in good health and CMV-seronegative. What was sequenced was PBMCs. The rearrangement combines TRBV9 with TRBJ2-1; the D gene is perhaps TRBD2, on 7 matching bases. Here is the DNA: TGTGCCAGCAGCAAGGGGGGGCCATCCTACAATGAGCAGTTCTTC. It codes for CASSKGGPSYNEQFF.